The present T cell receptor (beta chain) was sequenced within a study of T cell responses to AZD1222 COVID-19 vaccine. Across the study: It was second doses at about 4 or about 12 weeks that were pooled.

CDR1 is SGHVS, CDR2 FQNEAQ, per germline. The CDR3 extends over 13 amino acids. Trimming shortened V by 5 bases and J by 7 bases, and 11 bases separated the two germline ends. Study-wide findings and caveats: Across spike, vaccine-associated CD4 TCRs were found, dominant at 160-218 and 743-854.

Notes on this clone: The antigen is undetermined.

Clones were read by immunoSEQ multiplex PCR, and TCRdb kept only the in-frame ones, dropping some. This repertoire shows 130,000 to 150,000 clones, 85% to 90% found once; its top ten account for just over 5.5%. The chain links TRBV7-8 to TRBJ2-2; TRBD2 is a possible D gene (5 bases). This specimen consisted of peripheral blood, obtained on day 0 of AZD1222 vaccination. This TCR came from an adult in good health. The CDR3 region has the DNA TGTGCCAGCAGCCCACTAGGTGGCGGGGAGCTGTTTTTT. Translating it yields CASSPLGGGELFF.